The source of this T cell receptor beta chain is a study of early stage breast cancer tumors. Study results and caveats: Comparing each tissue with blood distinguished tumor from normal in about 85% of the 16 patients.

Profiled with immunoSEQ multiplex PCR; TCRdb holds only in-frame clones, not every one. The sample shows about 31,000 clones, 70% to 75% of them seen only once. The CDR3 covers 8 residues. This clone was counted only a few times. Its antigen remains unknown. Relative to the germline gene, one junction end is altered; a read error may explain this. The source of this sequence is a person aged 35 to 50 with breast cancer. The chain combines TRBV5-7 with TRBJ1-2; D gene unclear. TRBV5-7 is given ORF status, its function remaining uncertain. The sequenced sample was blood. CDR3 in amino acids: CASSLVPF. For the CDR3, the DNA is TGTGCCAGCAGCTTGGTCCCCTTC.